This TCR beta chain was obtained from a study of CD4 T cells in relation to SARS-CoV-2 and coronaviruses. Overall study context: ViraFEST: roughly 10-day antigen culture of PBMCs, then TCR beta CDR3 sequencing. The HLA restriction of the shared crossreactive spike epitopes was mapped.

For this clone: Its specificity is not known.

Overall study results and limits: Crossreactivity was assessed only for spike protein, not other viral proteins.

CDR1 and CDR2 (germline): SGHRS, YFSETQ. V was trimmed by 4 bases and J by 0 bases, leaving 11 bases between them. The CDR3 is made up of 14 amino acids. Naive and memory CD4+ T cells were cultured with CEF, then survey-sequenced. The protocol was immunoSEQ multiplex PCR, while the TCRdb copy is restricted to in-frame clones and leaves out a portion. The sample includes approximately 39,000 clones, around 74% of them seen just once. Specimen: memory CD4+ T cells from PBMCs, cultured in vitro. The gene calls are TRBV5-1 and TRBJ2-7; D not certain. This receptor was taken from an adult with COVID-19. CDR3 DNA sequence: TGCGCCAGCAGCCCAGTAGAGGACTCCTACGAGCAGTACTTC. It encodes CASSPVEDSYEQYF. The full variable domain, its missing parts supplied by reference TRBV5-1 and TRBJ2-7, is KAGVTQTPRYLIKTRGQQVTLSCSPISGHRSVSWYQQTPGQGLQFLFEYFSETQRNKGNFPGRFSGRQFSNSRSEMNVSTLELGDSALYLCASSPVEDSYEQYFGPGTRLTVT.